These 17 T cell receptor beta chains originate from one sample sequenced in a study of blood T cell repertoires in COVID-19. TCRdb's copy holds only in-frame clones and misses some; the assay was immunoSEQ multiplex PCR. The table shows 250,000 to 350,000 clones, with 90% occurring only once. The specimen was PBMCs or T cells enriched from blood (not recorded which). These receptors were obtained from a man in his 60s who had recovered from COVID-19.

This sequence joins TRBV5-4 and TRBJ1-1; D may be TRBD1 (5 bases). Germline-derived CDR1 and CDR2 are SGHNT and YYREEE (reference sequence). V was clipped by 0 bases and J by 0 bases, with 9 bases between them. This CDR3 has 15 residues. The CDR3 spells CASSLAAGMNTEAFF. The CDR3 DNA is TGTGCCAGCAGCTTGGCGGCAGGGATGAACACTGAAGCTTTCTTT.

V is TRBV11-2 and J is TRBJ2-7, with 11 bases aligning to TRBD2. The CDR3 runs 16 residues. From germline, CDR1 is SGHAT and CDR2 FQNNGV. V shed 2 bases and J 3 bases; nucleotides not matched to a gene: 6. CDR3 amino acids: CASSLFLGTSGYEQYF. The CDR3, as DNA: TGTGCCAGCAGCTTATTCCTCGGGACTAGCGGCTACGAGCAGTACTTC.

The J gene is TRBJ1-2, the V gene TRBV27, with 8 positions matching TRBD1. J was trimmed by 8 bases and V by 5 bases; bases with no gene match: 7. Germline V CDR1 and CDR2: MNHEY, SMNVEV (reference sequence). The CDR3 is 13 amino acids. The CDR3 region has the DNA TGTGCCAGCAGTCCGAGGACAGGGTTGGGCTACACCTTC. Protein: CASSPRTGLGYTF.

V is TRBV11-2 and J is TRBJ2-7, with D possibly being TRBD1 (5 bases). The germline gives CDR1 SGHAT, CDR2 FQNNGV. Between the trimmed V and J ends, which lost 1 base and 2 bases, there was a span of 12 bases. The CDR3 sequence is 15 residues long. This CDR3 reads CASSLVQGNPYEQYF. The CDR3 DNA reads as TGTGCCAGCAGCTTAGTGCAGGGAAATCCCTACGAGCAGTACTTC.

The chain uses TRBV5-1 and TRBJ1-1; tentative D call: TRBD1 (5 bases). Trimming left V 0 bases short and J 4 bases short, with 10 bases between. The CDR3 extends over 14 amino acids. Germline V gene data show CDR1 as SGHRS and CDR2 as YFSETQ. The CDR3, as DNA: TGCGCCAGCAGCTTGGGGGATAGGGGCACTGAAGCTTTCTTT. It translates to CASSLGDRGTEAFF.

The gene calls are TRBV6-5 and TRBJ1-2; D perhaps matches TRBD1 (5 bases). Trimming stripped 6 bases from V and 7 bases from J, with 15 bases between. The CDR3 sequence is 13 residues long. Germline values: CDR1 MNHEY, CDR2 SVGAGI. The CDR3 bases are TGTGCCAGCAGGGGGACTGGCCTTGGTGGCTACACCTTC. This translates into CASRGTGLGGYTF.

V gene TRBV7-8 combines with J gene TRBJ1-3; D is possibly TRBD1 (5 bases). V lost 9 bases and J 0 bases, leaving 12 bases between the germline ends. The CDR3 extends over 14 amino acids. The germline V gene encodes CDR1 SGHVS and CDR2 FQNEAQ. CDR3: CASGAGGSGNTIYF. The CDR3 DNA reads TGTGCCAGTGGGGCGGGGGGCTCTGGAAACACCATATATTTT.

This chain links TRBV12-3 or TRBV12-4 with TRBJ2-7; 7 bases are a match to TRBD2. The CDR3 is 12 amino acids. Trimming took 5 bases from V and 7 from J; bases not matched to a gene: 5. The CDR3 protein is CASSLSGREQYF. Here the CDR3 DNA reads TGTGCCAGCAGTCTTAGCGGGCGAGAGCAGTACTTC.

The chain links TRBV7-9 to TRBJ1-1; D may be TRBD1 (5 bases). V was clipped by 5 bases and J by 1 base, with 17 bases between them. The CDR3 is 16 residues long. Looked up from germline, CDR1 is SEHNR and CDR2 is FQNEAQ (reference sequence). DNA of the CDR3: TGTGCCAGCAGCCGTTCAGCGATGACAGCGAACACTGAAGCTTTCTTT. It yields the protein CASSRSAMTANTEAFF.

This clone showed up just once. The genes are TRBV29-1 and TRBJ1-1; TRBD1 matches at 9 bases. J lost 8 bases, V lost 7 bases, and 5 bases had no gene match. Germline values: CDR1 SQVTM, CDR2 ANQGSEA. The CDR3 is made up of 11 amino acids. The CDR3 DNA follows: TGCAGCGCTGGACAGGGGTACGAAGCTTTCTTT. It yields the protein CSAGQGYEAFF.

The CDR3, as DNA: TGTGCCAGCAGCCCGGGACAGACTAACTATGGCTACACCTTC. It codes for CASSPGQTNYGYTF. This chain joins TRBV11-3 and TRBJ1-2, with 7 bases fitting TRBD1. CDR1 is SGHNT, CDR2 YENEEA, per germline. The V gene end was trimmed by 5 bases and the J gene end by 0 bases; junction bases not matched to a gene: 3. CDR3 size: 14 residues.

This chain uses TRBV30 with TRBJ2-7; TRBD2 matches 8 bases. J gave up 5 bases and V 0 bases, and 12 bases lay outside the gene matches. Germline V gene sequence: CDR1 GTSNPN, CDR2 SVGIG (reference sequence). This CDR3 has 16 amino acids. CDR3 in DNA: TGTGCCTGGAGTGTTTACTTGGGCGGGAGGTTACACGAGCAGTACTTC. Its protein product is CAWSVYLGGRLHEQYF.

This chain connects TRBV5-1 to TRBJ1-3; D not certain. Per the germline V gene, CDR1 is SGHRS and CDR2 is YFSETQ. The CDR3 length is 17 residues. Trimming shortened V by 0 bases and J by 0 bases, and 13 bases separated the two germline ends. Here the CDR3 reads CASSLDTGSASGNTIYF. DNA for the CDR3: TGCGCCAGCAGCTTGGATACGGGGAGCGCCTCTGGAAACACCATATATTTT.

The chain recombines TRBV27 with TRBJ2-7; TRBD1 matches at 8 bases. CDR3 size: 15 residues. Losses at the gene ends were 6 bases for V and 5 bases for J; bases not matched to a gene: 12. CDR1 and CDR2 (germline): MNHEY, SMNVEV (reference sequence). CDR3 bases: TGTGCCAGCAGGGAACCCGGGACAGGTTACAACGAGCAGTACTTC. This encodes CASREPGTGYNEQYF.

The rearrangement uses TRBV7-9 and TRBJ1-2; possible D gene TRBD1, 6 bases. Trimming left V 6 bases short and J 8 bases short, with 16 bases between. Per the germline V gene, CDR1 is SEHNR and CDR2 is FQNEAQ (reference sequence). This CDR3 spans 13 amino acids. CDR3 residues: CASRASRGDGYTF. CDR3 coding DNA: TGTGCCAGCAGGGCTTCCAGGGGTGACGGCTACACCTTC. Full variable domain (rest looked up from reference TRBV7-9 and TRBJ1-2): DTGVSQNPRHKITKRGQNVTFRCDPISEHNRLYWYRQTLGQGPEFLTYFQNEAQLEKSRLLSDRFSAERPKGSFSTLEIQRTEQGDSAMYLCASRASRGDGYTFGSGTRLTVV.

The chain has TRBV7-9 and TRBJ2-1, with a possible D match to TRBD2 (5 bases). The CDR3 is 16 amino acids. Germline CDR1 reads SEHNR; CDR2 reads FQNEAQ (reference sequence). V gave up 1 base and J gave up 0 bases, with 10 bases separating them. The CDR3 DNA sequence: TGTGCCAGCAGCTTAGAGTCGGGGATCTCCTACAATGAGCAGTTCTTC. This sequence encodes CASSLESGISYNEQFF.

The sample holds one count of this clone. The chain is built from TRBV18 and TRBJ2-3; the D gene is possibly TRBD1 (5 bases). The CDR3 totals 15 residues. V lost 2 bases to trimming and J lost 0 bases, with 9 bases between them. Germline CDR1 is KGHSH and CDR2 is LQKENI. The CDR3 DNA reads as TGTGCCAGCTCACCAACCAGACAGAGCACAGATACGCAGTATTTT. Its protein product is CASSPTRQSTDTQYF. Filled out from reference TRBV18 and TRBJ2-3, the complete variable domain reads NAGVMQNPRHLVRRRGQEARLRCSPMKGHSHVYWYRQLPEEGLKFMVYLQKENIIDESGMPKERFSAEFPKEGPSILRIQQVVRGDSAAYFCASSPTRQSTDTQYFGPGTRLTVL.